This T cell receptor (beta chain) originates from a study of T cell repertoires in cytomegalovirus infection. At the level of the study: Public TCR beta signature analysis indicated the presence of both CMV infection and matching HLA type.

The V and J ends lost 0 bases and 3 bases respectively, with 12 bases between them. Germline values: CDR1 DFQATT, CDR2 SNEGSKA (reference sequence). This CDR3 is built from 14 residues. TCRdb independently ran MiXCR on the reads; one entry per CDR3 protein. The sample has 600,000 to 800,000 distinct CDR3 sequences; about 24% are singletons. V and J are TRBV20-1 and TRBJ2-7, with a possible D match to TRBD1 (6 bases). Sequencing was done on a sample of CD8+ T cells from PBMCs. The clonotype was recovered from a human donor in good health (CMV status not recorded). Some clones in this sample may be carry-over from other donors' samples. CDR3 sequence: CSAREGQDSYEQYV. CDR3 DNA: TGCAGTGCTAGAGAGGGGCAGGACAGCTACGAGCAGTACGTC.